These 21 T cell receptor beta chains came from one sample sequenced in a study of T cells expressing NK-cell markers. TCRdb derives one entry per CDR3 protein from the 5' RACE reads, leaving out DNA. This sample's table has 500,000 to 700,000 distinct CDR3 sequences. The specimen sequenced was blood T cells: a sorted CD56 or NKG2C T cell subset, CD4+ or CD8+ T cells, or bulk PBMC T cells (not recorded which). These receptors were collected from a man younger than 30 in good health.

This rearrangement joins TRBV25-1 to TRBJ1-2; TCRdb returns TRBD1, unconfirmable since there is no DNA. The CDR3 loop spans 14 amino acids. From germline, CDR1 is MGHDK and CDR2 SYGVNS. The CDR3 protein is CASSETGGVYGYTF.

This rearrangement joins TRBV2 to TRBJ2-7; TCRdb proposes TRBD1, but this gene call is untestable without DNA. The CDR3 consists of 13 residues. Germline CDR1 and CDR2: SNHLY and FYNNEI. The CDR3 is CASQGGATYEQYF.

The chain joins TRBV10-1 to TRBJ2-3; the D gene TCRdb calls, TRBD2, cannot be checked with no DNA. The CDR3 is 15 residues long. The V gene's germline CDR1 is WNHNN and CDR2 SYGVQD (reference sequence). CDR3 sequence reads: CASSESTSGRDTQYF.

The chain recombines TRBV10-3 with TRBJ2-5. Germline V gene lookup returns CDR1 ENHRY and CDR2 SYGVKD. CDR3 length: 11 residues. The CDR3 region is CAISEKETQYF.

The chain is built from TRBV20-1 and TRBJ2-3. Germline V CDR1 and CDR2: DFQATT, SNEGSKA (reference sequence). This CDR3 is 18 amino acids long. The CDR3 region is CSARDSNGASLNTDTQYF.

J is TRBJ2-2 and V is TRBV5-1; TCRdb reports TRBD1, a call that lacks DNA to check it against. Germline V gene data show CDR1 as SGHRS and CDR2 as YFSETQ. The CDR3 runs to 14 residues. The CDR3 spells CASSRDSNTGELFF.

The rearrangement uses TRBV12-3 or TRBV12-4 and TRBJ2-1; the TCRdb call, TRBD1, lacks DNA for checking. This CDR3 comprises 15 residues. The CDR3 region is CASSPGGWLENEQFF.

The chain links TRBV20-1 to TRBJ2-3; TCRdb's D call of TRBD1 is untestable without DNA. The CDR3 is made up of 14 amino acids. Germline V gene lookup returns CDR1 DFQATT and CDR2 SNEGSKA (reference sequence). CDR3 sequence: CSAWVPNPGDTQYF.

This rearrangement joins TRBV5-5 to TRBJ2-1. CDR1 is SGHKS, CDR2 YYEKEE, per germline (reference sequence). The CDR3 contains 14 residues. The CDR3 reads CASSWGVRDNEQFF.

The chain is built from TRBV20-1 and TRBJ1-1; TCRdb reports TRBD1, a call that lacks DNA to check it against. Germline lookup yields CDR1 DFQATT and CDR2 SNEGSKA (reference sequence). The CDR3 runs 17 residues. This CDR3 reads CSARGQGALGRNTEAFF.

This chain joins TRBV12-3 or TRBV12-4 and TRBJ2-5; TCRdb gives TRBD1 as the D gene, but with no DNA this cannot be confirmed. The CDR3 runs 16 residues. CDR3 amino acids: CASSLIQGTGRETQYF.

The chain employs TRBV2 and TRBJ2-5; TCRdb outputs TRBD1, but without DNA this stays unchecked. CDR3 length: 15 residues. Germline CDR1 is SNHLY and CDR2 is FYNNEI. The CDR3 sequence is CASSQGWDSEETQYF.

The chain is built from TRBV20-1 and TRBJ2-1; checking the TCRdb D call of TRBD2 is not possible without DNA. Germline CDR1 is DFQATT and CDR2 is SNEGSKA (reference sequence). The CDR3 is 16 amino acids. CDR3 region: CSASRLAGSHYNEQFF.

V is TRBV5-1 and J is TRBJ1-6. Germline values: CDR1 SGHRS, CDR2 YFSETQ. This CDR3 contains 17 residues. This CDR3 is CASSPNEVSSYNSPLHF.

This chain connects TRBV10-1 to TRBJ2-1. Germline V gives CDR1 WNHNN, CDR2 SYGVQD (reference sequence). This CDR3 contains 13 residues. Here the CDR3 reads CASKADSYNEQFF.

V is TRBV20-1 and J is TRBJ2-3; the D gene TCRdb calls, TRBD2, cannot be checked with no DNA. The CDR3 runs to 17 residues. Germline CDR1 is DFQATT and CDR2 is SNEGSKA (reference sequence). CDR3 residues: CSARGSGRHLRTDTQYF.

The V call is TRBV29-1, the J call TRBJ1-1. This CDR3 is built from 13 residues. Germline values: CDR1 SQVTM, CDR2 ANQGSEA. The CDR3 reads CSVLILSGTEAFF.

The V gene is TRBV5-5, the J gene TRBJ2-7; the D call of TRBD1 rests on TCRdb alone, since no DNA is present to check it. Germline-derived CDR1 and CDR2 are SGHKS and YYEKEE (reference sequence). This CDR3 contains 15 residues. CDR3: CASSTGQTVSYEQYF.

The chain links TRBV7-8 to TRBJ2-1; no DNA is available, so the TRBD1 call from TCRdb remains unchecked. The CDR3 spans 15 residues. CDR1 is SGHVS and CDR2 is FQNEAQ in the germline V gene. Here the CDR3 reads CASSIRTGGRNEQFF.

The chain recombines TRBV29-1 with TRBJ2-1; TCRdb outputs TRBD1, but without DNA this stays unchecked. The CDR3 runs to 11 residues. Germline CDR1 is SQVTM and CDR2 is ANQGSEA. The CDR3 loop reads CSVSLGTEQFF.

CDR3 sequence: CASSQSEFGSPDTQYF. The chain links TRBV11-2 to TRBJ2-3. CDR3 length: 16 residues. Germline V gene data show CDR1 as SGHAT and CDR2 as FQNNGV.